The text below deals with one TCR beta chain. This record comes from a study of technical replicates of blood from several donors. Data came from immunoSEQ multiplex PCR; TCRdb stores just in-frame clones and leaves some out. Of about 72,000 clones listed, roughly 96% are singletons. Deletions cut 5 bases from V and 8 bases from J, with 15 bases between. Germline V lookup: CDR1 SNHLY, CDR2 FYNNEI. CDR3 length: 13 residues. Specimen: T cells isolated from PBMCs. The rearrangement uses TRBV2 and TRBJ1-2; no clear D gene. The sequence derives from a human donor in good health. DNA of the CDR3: TGTGCCAGCAGTCTTCTTTCCCCGCGAGGCTACACCTTC. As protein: CASSLLSPRGYTF. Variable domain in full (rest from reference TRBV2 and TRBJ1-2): EPEVTQTPSHQVTQMGQEVILRCVPISNHLYFYWYRQILGQKVEFLVSFYNNEISEKSEIFDDQFSVERPDGSNFTLKIRSTKLEDSAMYFCASSLLSPRGYTFGSGTRLTVV.